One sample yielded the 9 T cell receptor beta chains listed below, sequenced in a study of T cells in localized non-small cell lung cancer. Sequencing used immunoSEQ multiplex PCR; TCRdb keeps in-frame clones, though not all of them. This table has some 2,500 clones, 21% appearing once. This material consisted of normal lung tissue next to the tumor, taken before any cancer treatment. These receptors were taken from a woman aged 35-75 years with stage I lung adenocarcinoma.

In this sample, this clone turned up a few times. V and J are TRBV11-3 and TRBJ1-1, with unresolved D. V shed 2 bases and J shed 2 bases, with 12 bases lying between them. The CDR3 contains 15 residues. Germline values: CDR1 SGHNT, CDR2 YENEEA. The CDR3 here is CASSLMAGANTEAFF. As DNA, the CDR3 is TGTGCCAGCAGCTTAATGGCAGGAGCAAACACTGAAGCTTTCTTT.

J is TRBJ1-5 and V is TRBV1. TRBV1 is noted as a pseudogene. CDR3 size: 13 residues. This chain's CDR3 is CASSQDIGQPQHF. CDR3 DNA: TGCGCCAGCAGCCAAGATATCGGGCAGCCCCAGCATTTT.

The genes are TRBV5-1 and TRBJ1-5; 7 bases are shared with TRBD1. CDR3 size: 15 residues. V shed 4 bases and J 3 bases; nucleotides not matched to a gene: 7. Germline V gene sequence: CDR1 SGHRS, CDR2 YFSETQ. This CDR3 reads CASSPSGQTNQPQHF. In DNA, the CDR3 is TGCGCCAGCAGCCCCTCGGGACAGACCAATCAGCCCCAGCATTTT.

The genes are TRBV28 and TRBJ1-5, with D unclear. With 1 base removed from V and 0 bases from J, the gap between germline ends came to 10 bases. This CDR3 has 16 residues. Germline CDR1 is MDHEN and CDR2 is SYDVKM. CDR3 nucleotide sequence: TGTGCCAGCAGTTTATCGGCGGATTATAGCAATCAGCCCCAGCATTTT. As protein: CASSLSADYSNQPQHF.

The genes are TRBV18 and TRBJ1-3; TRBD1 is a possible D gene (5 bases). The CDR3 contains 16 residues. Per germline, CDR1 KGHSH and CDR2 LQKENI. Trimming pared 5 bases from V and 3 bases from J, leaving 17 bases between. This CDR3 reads CASSNLPGPSGNTIYF. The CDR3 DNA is TGTGCCAGCTCAAATCTTCCGGGACCGAGTGGAAACACCATATATTTT.

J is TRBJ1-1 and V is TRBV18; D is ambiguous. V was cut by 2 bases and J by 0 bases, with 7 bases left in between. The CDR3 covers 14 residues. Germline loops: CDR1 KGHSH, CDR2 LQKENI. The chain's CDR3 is CASSPARLNTEAFF. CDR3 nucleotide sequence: TGTGCCAGCTCACCAGCGCGTTTGAACACTGAAGCTTTCTTT.

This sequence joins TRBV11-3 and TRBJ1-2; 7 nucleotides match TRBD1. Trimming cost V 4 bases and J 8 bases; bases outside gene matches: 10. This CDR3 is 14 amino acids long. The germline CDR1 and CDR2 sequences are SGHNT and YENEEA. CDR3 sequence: CASSSSTGRGGYTF. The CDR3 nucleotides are TGTGCCAGCAGCTCTTCGACAGGGAGGGGAGGCTACACCTTC.

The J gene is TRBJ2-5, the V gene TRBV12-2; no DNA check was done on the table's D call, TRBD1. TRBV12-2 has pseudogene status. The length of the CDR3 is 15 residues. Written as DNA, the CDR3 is TGTGCCACCACGCTGAACAGGGGGCTCGTAGAGACCCAGTACTTC. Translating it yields CATTLNRGLVETQYF.

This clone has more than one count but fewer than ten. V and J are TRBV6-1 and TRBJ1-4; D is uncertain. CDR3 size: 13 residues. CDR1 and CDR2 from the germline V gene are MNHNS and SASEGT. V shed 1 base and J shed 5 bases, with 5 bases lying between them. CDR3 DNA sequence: TGTGCCAGCAGTGAAGAGTGGAATGAAAAACTGTTTTTT. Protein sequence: CASSEEWNEKLFF.